This T cell receptor (beta chain) was captured in a study of blood T cell repertoires in COVID-19. CDR1 is MNHEY and CDR2 is SVGAGI in the germline V gene. CDR3 length: 15 amino acids. The V gene lost 2 bases and the J gene lost 5 bases, with 13 bases spanning the gap. The protocol was immunoSEQ multiplex PCR, while the TCRdb copy is restricted to in-frame clones and leaves out a portion. The sample lists approximately 140,000 clones; around 88% were seen once. Sequenced sample: PBMCs or T cells enriched from blood (not recorded which). The chain recombines TRBV6-5 with TRBJ2-1, with D possibly matching TRBD2 (6 bases). The receptor was derived from a woman aged 45-65 years who had recovered from COVID-19. CDR3 region: CASSYQGGLNNEQFF. Written as DNA, the CDR3 is TGTGCCAGCAGTTACCAGGGAGGACTCAACAATGAGCAGTTCTTC.